This record covers a single TCR beta chain. V was trimmed by 7 bases and J by 4 bases, leaving 14 bases between them. The CDR3 is made up of 14 amino acids. In germline, CDR1 is SGHDT, CDR2 YYEEEE. This specimen comes from a study of blood T cell repertoires in COVID-19. Background on the study: Collection of acute and convalescent COVID-19 samples took place in the United States, Italy and Spain.

Repertoires were generated with immunoSEQ multiplex PCR, while TCRdb's copy carries only in-frame clones and drops some. The sample comprises 250,000 or so clones, about nine tenths of which are singletons, and roughly 0.92% rests with the top ten. The TCR was taken from a woman aged 40 to 50 who had recovered from COVID-19. The sequencing sample was made of peripheral blood. This chain joins TRBV5-6 and TRBJ1-4, with a tentative D call TRBD1 (5 bases). CDR3 DNA sequence: TGTGCCAGCTCCGAAGGGGCCGTTAATGAAAAACTGTTTTTT. Protein: CASSEGAVNEKLFF.